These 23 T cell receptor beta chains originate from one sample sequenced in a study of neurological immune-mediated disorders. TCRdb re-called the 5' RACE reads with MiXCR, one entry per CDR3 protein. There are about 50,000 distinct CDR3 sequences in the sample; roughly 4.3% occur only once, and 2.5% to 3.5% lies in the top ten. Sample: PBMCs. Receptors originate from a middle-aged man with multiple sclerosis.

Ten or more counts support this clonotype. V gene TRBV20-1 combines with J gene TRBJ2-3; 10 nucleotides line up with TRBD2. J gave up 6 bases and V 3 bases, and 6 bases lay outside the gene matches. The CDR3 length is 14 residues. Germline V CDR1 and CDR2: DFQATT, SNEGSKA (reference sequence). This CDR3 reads CSARPSGGGDTQYF. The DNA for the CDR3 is TGCAGTGCTAGGCCTAGCGGGGGCGGGGATACGCAGTATTTT.

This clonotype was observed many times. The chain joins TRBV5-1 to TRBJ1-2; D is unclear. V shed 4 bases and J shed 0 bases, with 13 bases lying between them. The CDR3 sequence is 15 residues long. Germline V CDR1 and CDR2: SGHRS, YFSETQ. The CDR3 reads CASSKVDGPNYGYTF. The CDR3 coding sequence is TGCGCCAGCAGCAAGGTCGACGGCCCTAACTATGGCTACACCTTC.

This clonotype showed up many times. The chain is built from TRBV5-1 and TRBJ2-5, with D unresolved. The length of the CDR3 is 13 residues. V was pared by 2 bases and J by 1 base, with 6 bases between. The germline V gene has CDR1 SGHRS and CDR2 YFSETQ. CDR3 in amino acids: CASSLIPQETQYF. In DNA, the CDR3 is TGCGCCAGCAGCTTAATCCCCCAAGAGACCCAGTACTTC.

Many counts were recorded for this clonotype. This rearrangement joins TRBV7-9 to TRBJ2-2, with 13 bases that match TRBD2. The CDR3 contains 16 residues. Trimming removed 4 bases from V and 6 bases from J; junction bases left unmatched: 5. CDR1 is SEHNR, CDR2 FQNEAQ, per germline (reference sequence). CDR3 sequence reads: CASSSRTSGSAGELFF. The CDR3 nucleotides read TGTGCCAGCAGCTCGAGGACTAGCGGGAGCGCCGGGGAGCTGTTTTTT. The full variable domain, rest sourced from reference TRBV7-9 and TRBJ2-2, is DTGVSQNPRHKITKRGQNVTFRCDPISEHNRLYWYRQTLGQGPEFLTYFQNEAQLEKSRLLSDRFSAERPKGSFSTLEIQRTEQGDSAMYLCASSSRTSGSAGELFFGEGSRLTVL.

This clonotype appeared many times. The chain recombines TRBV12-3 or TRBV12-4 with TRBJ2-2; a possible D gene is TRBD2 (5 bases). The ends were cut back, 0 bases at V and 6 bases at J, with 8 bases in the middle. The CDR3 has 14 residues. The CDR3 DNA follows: TGTGCCAGCAGTTTAGCGGGAGCTGCCGGGGAGCTGTTTTTT. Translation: CASSLAGAAGELFF.

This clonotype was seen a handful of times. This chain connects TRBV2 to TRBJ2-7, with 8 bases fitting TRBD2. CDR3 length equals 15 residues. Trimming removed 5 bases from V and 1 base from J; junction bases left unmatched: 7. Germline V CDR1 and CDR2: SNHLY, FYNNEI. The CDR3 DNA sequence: TGTGCCAGCAGTCCTCCCGGGGGGGGATCCTACGAGCAGTACTTC. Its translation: CASSPPGGGSYEQYF.

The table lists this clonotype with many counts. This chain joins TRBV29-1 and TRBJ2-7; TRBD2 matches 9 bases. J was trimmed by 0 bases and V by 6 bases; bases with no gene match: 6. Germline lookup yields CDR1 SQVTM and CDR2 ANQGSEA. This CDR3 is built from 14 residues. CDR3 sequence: CSVLAGGGSYEQYF. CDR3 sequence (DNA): TGCAGCGTCCTTGCGGGGGGGGGCTCCTACGAGCAGTACTTC.

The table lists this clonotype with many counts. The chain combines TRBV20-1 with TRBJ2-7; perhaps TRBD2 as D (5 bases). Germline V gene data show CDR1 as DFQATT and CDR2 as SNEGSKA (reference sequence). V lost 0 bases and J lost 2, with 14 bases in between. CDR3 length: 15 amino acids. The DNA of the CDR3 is TGCAGTGCTAGAGATGCGGCGGGTTGGGCCTACGAGCAGTACTTC. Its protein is CSARDAAGWAYEQYF.

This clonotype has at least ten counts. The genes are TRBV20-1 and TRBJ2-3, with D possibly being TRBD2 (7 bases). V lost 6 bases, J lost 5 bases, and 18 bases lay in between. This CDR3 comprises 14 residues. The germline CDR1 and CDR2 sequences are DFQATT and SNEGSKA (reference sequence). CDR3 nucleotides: TGCAGTGCCAAGAGGGGGGGAGTCGGAGATACGCAGTATTTT. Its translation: CSAKRGGVGDTQYF.

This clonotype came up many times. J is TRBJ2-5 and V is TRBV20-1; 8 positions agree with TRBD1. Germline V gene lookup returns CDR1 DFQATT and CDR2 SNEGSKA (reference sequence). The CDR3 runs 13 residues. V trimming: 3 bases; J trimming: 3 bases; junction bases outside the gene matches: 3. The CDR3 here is CSARGQEKETQYF. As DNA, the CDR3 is TGCAGTGCTAGGGGACAGGAGAAAGAGACCCAGTACTTC.

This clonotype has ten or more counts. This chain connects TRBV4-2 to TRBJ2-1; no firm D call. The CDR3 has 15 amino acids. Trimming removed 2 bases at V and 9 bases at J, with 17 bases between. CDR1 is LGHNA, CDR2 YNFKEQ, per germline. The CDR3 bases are TGTGCCAGCAGCCAACGCCCCCAGCTCACAATTGAGCAGTTCTTC. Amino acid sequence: CASSQRPQLTIEQFF.

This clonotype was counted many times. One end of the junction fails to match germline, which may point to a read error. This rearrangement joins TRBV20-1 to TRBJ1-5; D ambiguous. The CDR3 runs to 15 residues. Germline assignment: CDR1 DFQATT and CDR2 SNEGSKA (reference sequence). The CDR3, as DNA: TGCAGTGCTAGATCGGGCGCTCTTAGCAATCAGCCCCAGAATTTT. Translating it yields CSARSGALSNQPQNF.

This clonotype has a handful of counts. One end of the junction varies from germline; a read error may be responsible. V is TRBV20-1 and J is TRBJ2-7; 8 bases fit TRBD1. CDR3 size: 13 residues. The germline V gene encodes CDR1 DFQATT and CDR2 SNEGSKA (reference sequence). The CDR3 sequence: CSAAGTGSSEQYF. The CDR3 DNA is TGCAGTGCCGCCGGGACAGGCTCCTCCGAGCAGTACTTC.

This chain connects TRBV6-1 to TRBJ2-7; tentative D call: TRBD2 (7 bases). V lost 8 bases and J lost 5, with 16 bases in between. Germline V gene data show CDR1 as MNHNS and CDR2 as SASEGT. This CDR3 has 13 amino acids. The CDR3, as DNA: TGTGCCAGCGCGGGGGCGGTTGGCCACGAGCAGTACTTC. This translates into CASAGAVGHEQYF.

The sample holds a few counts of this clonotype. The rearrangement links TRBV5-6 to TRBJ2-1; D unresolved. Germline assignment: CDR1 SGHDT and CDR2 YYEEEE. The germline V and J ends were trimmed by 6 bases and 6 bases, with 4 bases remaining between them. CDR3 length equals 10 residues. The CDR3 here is CASKANEQFF. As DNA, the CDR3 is TGTGCCAGCAAGGCCAATGAGCAGTTCTTC.

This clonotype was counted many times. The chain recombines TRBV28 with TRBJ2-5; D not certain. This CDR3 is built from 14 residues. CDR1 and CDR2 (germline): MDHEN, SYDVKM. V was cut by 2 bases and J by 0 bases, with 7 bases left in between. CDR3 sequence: CASSLHKYQETQYF. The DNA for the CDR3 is TGTGCCAGCAGTTTACACAAGTACCAAGAGACCCAGTACTTC.

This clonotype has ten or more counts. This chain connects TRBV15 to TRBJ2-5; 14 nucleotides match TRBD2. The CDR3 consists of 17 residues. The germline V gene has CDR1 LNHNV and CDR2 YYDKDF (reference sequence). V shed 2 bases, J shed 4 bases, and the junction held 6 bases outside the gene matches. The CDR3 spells CATSRRGTSGSRETQYF. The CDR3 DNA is TGTGCCACCAGCAGAAGGGGGACTAGCGGGAGTCGAGAGACCCAGTACTTC.

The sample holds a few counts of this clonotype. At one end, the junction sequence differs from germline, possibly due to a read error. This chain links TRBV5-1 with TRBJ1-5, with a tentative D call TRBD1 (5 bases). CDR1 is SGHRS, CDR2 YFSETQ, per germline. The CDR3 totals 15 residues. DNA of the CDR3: TGCGCCAGCAGCTTGGATGGGGGGGAGGCGCAGCCCCAGAATTTT. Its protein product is CASSLDGGEAQPQNF.

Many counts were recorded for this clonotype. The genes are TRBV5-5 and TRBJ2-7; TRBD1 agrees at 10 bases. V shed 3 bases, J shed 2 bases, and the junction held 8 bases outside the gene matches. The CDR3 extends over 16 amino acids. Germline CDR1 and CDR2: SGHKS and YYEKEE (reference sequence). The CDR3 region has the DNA TGTGCCAGCAGCTCGAGGGACAGGGGAGGGGCCTACGAGCAGTACTTC. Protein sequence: CASSSRDRGGAYEQYF. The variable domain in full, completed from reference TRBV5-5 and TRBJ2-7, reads DAGVTQSPTHLIKTRGQQVTLRCSPISGHKSVSWYQQVLGQGPQFIFQYYEKEERGRGNFPDRFSARQFPNYSSELNVNALLLGDSALYLCASSSRDRGGAYEQYFGPGTRLTVT.

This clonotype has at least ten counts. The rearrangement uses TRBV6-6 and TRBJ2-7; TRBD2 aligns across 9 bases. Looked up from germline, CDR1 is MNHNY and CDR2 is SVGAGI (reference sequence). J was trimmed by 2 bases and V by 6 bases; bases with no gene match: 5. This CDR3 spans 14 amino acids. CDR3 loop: CASRKSGGPYEQYF. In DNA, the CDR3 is TGTGCCAGCAGGAAGAGCGGGGGGCCCTACGAGCAGTACTTC.

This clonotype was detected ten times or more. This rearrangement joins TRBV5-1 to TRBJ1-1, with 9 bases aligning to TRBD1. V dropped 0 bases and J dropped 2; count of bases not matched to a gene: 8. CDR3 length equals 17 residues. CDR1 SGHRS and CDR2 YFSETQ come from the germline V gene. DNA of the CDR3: TGCGCCAGCAGCTTGGAAGCCTGGGGACAGGGAAACACTGAAGCTTTCTTT. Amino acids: CASSLEAWGQGNTEAFF.

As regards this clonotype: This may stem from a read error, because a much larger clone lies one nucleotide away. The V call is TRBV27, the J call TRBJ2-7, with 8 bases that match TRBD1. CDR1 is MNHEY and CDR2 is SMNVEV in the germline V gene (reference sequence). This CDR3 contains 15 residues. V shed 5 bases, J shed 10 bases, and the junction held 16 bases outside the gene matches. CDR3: CASSQRRTGRGDQYF. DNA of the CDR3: TGTGCCAGCAGTCAACGACGGACAGGGAGAGGGGACCAGTACTTC.

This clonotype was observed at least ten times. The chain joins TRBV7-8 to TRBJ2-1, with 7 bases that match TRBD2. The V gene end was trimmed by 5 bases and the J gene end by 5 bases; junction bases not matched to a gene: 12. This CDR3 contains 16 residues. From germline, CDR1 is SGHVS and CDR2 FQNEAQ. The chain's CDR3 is CASSLGEGRYHNEQFF. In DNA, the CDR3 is TGTGCCAGCAGCCTCGGGGAGGGCAGGTACCACAATGAGCAGTTCTTC. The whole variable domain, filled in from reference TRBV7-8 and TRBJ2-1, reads GAGVSQSPRYKVAKRGQDVALRCDPISGHVSLFWYQQALGQGPEFLTYFQNEAQLDKSGLPSDRFFAERPEGSVSTLKIQRTQQEDSAVYLCASSLGEGRYHNEQFFGPGTRLTVL.